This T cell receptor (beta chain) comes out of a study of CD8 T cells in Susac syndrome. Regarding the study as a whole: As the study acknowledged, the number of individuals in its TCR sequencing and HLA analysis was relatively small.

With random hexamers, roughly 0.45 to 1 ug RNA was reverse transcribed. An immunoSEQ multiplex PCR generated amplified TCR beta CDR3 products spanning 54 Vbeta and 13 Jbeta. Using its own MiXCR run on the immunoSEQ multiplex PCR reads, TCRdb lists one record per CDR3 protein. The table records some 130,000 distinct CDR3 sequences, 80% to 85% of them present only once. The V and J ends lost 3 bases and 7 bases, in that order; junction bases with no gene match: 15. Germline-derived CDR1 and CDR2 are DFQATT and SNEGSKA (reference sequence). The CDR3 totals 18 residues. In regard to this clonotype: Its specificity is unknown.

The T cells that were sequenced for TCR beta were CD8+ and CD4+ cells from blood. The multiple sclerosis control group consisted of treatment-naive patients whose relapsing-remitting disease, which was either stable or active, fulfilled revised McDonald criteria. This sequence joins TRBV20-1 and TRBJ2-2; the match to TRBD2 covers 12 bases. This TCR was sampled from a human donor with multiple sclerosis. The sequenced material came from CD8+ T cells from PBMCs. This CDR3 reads CSASLLSTSGSWVGELFF. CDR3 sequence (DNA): TGCAGTGCTAGCCTCCTTTCGACTAGCGGGAGTTGGGTCGGGGAGCTGTTTTTT.